Included here is one TCR beta chain sequence, with context. Its antigen is not identified. The CDR3 runs to 17 residues. V gave up 1 base and J gave up 4 bases; unmatched junction bases: 12. Germline lookup yields CDR1 MGHRA and CDR2 YSYEKL. This entry comes from a study of cytomegalovirus exposure and HLA in healthy donors. Study summary: A data release that came early held roughly 85 million unique TCRs from HLA-typed donors. Findings of the study overall: A missense variant in DCLRE1C was later tied to TCR beta V- and J-gene trimming. Later examination showed HLA-associated TCR beta chains had greater clonal expansion than equally common others.

The PCR had 60 Vbeta and 13 Jbeta primers. This table comes from immunoSEQ multiplex PCR, and its TCRdb copy is limited to in-frame clones, with some not included. The table records 60,000 to 100,000 clones, around 78% of them present only once. The source is a middle-aged man in good health and CMV-seronegative. The chain carries TRBV4-1 and TRBJ2-5, with 7 nucleotides matching TRBD2. The source material was PBMCs. CDR3 residues: CASSQVGGRGSGETQYF. In DNA, the CDR3 is TGCGCCAGCAGCCAAGTCGGCGGGAGAGGCTCTGGAGAGACCCAGTACTTC.